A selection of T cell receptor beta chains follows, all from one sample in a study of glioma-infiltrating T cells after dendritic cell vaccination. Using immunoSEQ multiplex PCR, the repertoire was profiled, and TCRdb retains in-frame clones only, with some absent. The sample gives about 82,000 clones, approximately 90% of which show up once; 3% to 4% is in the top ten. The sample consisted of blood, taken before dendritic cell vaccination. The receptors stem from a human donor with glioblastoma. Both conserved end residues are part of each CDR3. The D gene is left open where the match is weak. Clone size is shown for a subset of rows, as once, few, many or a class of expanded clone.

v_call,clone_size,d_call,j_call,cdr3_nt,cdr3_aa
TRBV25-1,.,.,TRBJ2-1,TGTGCCAGCAGTGTAGTAAATGAGCAGTTCTTC,CASSVVNEQFF
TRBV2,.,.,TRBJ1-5,TGTGCCAGCAGTGAAAGGTCGGCGACGGGGAATCAGCCCCAGCATTTT,CASSERSATGNQPQHF
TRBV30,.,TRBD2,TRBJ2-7,TGTGCCTGGAGTCGGACTAGCGGGAGGTTAGAAGAGCAGTACTTC,CAWSRTSGRLEEQYF
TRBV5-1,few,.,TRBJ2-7,TGCGCCTCCCGGGGGACGGCCACCTACGAGCAGTACTTC,CASRGTATYEQYF
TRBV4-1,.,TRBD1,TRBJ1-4,TGCGCCAGCAGAAGTGCCGGGACAGGGAGTGAAAAACTGTTTTTT,CASRSAGTGSEKLFF
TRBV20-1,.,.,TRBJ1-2,TGCAGTGCTAGTGGGGGGTATGGCTACACCTTC,CSASGGYGYTF
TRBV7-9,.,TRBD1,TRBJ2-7,TGTGCCAGCAGTCCGACCGACAGGGTGTTCTACGAGCAGTACTTC,CASSPTDRVFYEQYF
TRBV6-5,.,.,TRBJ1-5,TGTGCCAGCAGCTCGGTACGGGGGAACAATCAGCCCCAGCATTTT,CASSSVRGNNQPQHF
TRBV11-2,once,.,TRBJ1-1,TGTGCCAGCAGCTCGGTCGGGGGGAACACTGAAGCTTTCTTT,CASSSVGGNTEAFF
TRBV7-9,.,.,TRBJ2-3,TGTGCCAGCAGCTTAAGGAGCGGTAGCACAGATACGCAGTATTTT,CASSLRSGSTDTQYF
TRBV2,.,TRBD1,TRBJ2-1,TGTGCCAGCAGCCGGGACAGGGGATTCAATGAGCAGTTCTTC,CASSRDRGFNEQFF
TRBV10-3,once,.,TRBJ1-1,TGTGCCATTTCAGAATCGGGGAACACTGAAGCTTTCTTT,CAISESGNTEAFF
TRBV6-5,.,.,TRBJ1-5,TGTGCCAGCAACGGGTTGAATCAGCCCCAGCATTTT,CASNGLNQPQHF
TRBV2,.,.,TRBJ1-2,TGTGCCAGCAGTGAAGCAGGGGGTGGATATGGCTACACCTTC,CASSEAGGGYGYTF
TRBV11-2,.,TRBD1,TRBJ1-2,TGTGCCAGCAGCGGGATGACAGGGGGCTTCTATGGCTACACCTTC,CASSGMTGGFYGYTF
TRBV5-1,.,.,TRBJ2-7,TGCGCCAGCAGCTTGTGGTTGTCAGGGCTCAACGAGCAGTACTTC,CASSLWLSGLNEQYF
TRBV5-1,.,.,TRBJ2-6,TGCGCCAGCAGCTTGGGACAGCCTAGCTCTGGGGCCAACGTCCTGACTTTC,CASSLGQPSSGANVLTF
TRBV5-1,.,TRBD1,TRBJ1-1,TGCGCCAGCAGCCAACCGGGACAGGAGAACACTGAAGCTTTCTTT,CASSQPGQENTEAFF